This T cell receptor (beta chain) was sequenced in a study of radiation and T cells in renal cell carcinoma. Points from the study as a whole: From baseline, blood top tumor clonotypes peaked at 2 weeks post-radiation. Pretreatment tumor biopsies were lacking, so baseline clonotypes are unknown.

Of note for this clone: Its antigen remains unknown.

Time point noted: blood 2 weeks post-SBRT. The treatment was: 15 Gy SBRT to primary tumor, nephrectomy 4 weeks later. Clear cell pathology was present in this patient's renal cell carcinoma. Germline assignment: CDR1 LGHNA and CDR2 YSLEER. With 0 bases clipped from V and 5 bases from J, the junction kept 7 bases outside the gene matches. This CDR3 contains 16 residues. Using immunoSEQ multiplex PCR, the repertoire was profiled, and TCRdb retains in-frame clones only, with some absent. The sample carries 100,000 to 150,000 clones, roughly 91% recorded once. This TCR derives from a woman in her sixties or seventies with renal cell carcinoma. Material: blood, obtained from a patient whose treatment included radiotherapy and nephrectomy. The V gene is TRBV4-3, the J gene TRBJ2-5; 9 bases line up with TRBD1. DNA for the CDR3: TGCGCCAGCAGCCAAGAGGGACAGGGAGGGACGGAGACCCAGTACTTC. It translates to CASSQEGQGGTETQYF.